This entry lists 13 T cell receptor beta chains sequenced from one sample in a study of technical replicates of blood from a handful of donors. Profiling relied on immunoSEQ multiplex PCR, and the TCRdb table lists in-frame clones only, not all of them. The table lists more than 65,000 clones, about 92% of them singletons. Material: T cells isolated from PBMCs. Receptors originate from a human donor in good health.

J is TRBJ2-7 and V is TRBV4-1; D unresolved. Germline loops: CDR1 MGHRA, CDR2 YSYEKL. Trimming left V 0 bases short and J 4 bases short, with 10 bases between. The CDR3 totals 14 residues. CDR3 protein: CASSQDFPGYEQYF. CDR3 DNA sequence: TGCGCCAGCAGCCAAGACTTTCCAGGTTACGAGCAGTACTTC.

This sequence joins TRBV2 and TRBJ2-1, with D hard to call. This CDR3 has 14 residues. V was cut by 1 base and J by 8 bases, with 12 bases left in between. Germline V gene lookup returns CDR1 SNHLY and CDR2 FYNNEI. CDR3 sequence (DNA): TGTGCCAGCAGTGAAGGCGTAGGCGGCGATGAGCAGTTCTTC. Its translation is CASSEGVGGDEQFF. Looking up the rest from reference TRBV2 and TRBJ2-1 gives the full variable domain: EPEVTQTPSHQVTQMGQEVILRCVPISNHLYFYWYRQILGQKVEFLVSFYNNEISEKSEIFDDQFSVERPDGSNFTLKIRSTKLEDSAMYFCASSEGVGGDEQFFGPGTRLTVL.

This chain joins TRBV19 and TRBJ1-2, with TRBD1 matching 8 bases. CDR1 LNHDA and CDR2 SQIVND come from the germline V gene (reference sequence). Trimming removed 5 bases from V and 8 bases from J; junction bases left unmatched: 10. CDR3 size: 14 residues. The CDR3 region has the DNA TGTGCCAGTAGTCCCCCAGGGGGCGCGCAAGGCTACACCTTC. This translates into CASSPPGGAQGYTF.

The rearrangement links TRBV6-4 to TRBJ2-1; TRBD2 matches 8 bases. Germline CDR1 reads MRHNA; CDR2 reads SNTAGT. CDR3 length: 14 residues. V was clipped by 0 bases and J by 10 bases; unmatched bases: 5. CDR3 coding DNA: TGTGCCAGCAGTGACTCAGGACTAGCCCCAGAGCAGTTCTTC. Encoded protein: CASSDSGLAPEQFF.

The rearrangement uses TRBV5-1 and TRBJ2-7; perhaps TRBD1 as D (5 bases). The V end was cut by 0 bases, the J end by 0 bases, with 7 bases between. Germline V lookup: CDR1 SGHRS, CDR2 YFSETQ. CDR3 size: 14 residues. The CDR3 DNA follows: TGCGCCAGCAGCTTGGGACAGCTCTCCTACGAGCAGTACTTC. Residues: CASSLGQLSYEQYF.

The J gene is TRBJ2-7, the V gene TRBV2; possibly TRBD1 for D (6 bases). The CDR3 is 14 residues long. CDR1 and CDR2 (germline): SNHLY, FYNNEI. V was clipped by 1 base and J by 5 bases, with 12 bases between them. The chain's CDR3 is CASSEGRGGNEQYF. CDR3 coding DNA: TGTGCCAGCAGTGAAGGGAGAGGGGGAAACGAGCAGTACTTC.

The genes are TRBV5-4 and TRBJ2-2; D is possibly TRBD1 (6 bases). The ends were cut back, 4 bases at V and 7 bases at J, with 20 bases in the middle. The CDR3 has 16 amino acids. Germline assignment: CDR1 SGHNT and CDR2 YYREEE (reference sequence). The CDR3 nucleotides are TGTGCCAGCAGCCAGAACAGGGTTCAAATTGGCGGGGAGCTGTTTTTT. Its protein product is CASSQNRVQIGGELFF. The full variable domain, completed using reference TRBV5-4 and TRBJ2-2, is ETGVTQSPTHLIKTRGQQVTLRCSSQSGHNTVSWYQQALGQGPQFIFQYYREEENGRGNFPPRFSGLQFPNYSSELNVNALELDDSALYLCASSQNRVQIGGELFFGEGSRLTVL.

The gene calls are TRBV7-9 and TRBJ1-1; no clear D. CDR1 is SEHNR and CDR2 is FQNEAQ in the germline V gene (reference sequence). The CDR3 contains 12 residues. The ends were cut back, 7 bases at V and 4 bases at J, with 10 bases in the middle. The CDR3 coding sequence is TGTGCCAGCATGAGGGTATTCACTGAAGCTTTCTTT. This sequence encodes CASMRVFTEAFF.

This chain links TRBV7-3 with TRBJ1-2, with TRBD1 matching over 11 bases. The V segment lost 2 bases and the J segment 6 bases; nucleotides outside the gene matches: 8. CDR3 size: 16 residues. Germline V CDR1 and CDR2: SGHTA, FQGTGA. DNA of the CDR3: TGTGCCAGCAGCTTACAAGGACAGGGGGCACAGGATGGCTACACCTTC. Amino acids: CASSLQGQGAQDGYTF.

V usage is TRBV7-3 and J usage is TRBJ1-2; D is perhaps TRBD1 (6 bases). V lost 4 bases and J 8 bases, leaving 14 bases between the germline ends. CDR3 length: 13 residues. Germline CDR1 is SGHTA and CDR2 is FQGTGA. CDR3 DNA: TGTGCCAGCAGCTACGGGGAGGGGGGAGGCTACACCTTC. Protein: CASSYGEGGGYTF.

The CDR3 DNA follows: TGCGCCAGCAGCCCGTTAGGCGGGAGATCCTACAATGAGCAGTTCTTC. Protein product: CASSPLGGRSYNEQFF. V gene TRBV4-3 combines with J gene TRBJ2-1, with TRBD2 matching over 7 bases. The germline V gene encodes CDR1 LGHNA and CDR2 YSLEER. The CDR3 has 16 residues. The junction had 7 bases not matched to a gene; V was cut back by 4 bases and J by 1 base.

CDR3 nucleotide sequence: TGTGCCAGTAGTCTTAATCAGGGGAACGGAAACACCATATATTTT. Its protein product is CASSLNQGNGNTIYF. The rearrangement links TRBV19 to TRBJ1-3; TRBD1 might be the D (6 bases). The CDR3 runs 15 residues. V lost 5 bases and J lost 4, with 15 bases in between. Germline CDR1 reads LNHDA; CDR2 reads SQIVND (reference sequence). The variable domain in full, completed from reference TRBV19 and TRBJ1-3, reads DGGITQSPKYLFRKEGQNVTLSCEQNLNHDAMYWYRQDPGQGLRLIYYSQIVNDFQKGDIAEGYSVSREKKESFPLTVTSAQKNPTAFYLCASSLNQGNGNTIYFGEGSWLTVV.

The V and J genes are TRBV4-2 and TRBJ1-4, with TRBD1 as a possible D gene (6 bases). Trimming took off 0 bases at V and 8 bases at J, with 10 bases between the two ends. CDR1 is LGHNA, CDR2 YNFKEQ, per germline. The CDR3 covers 14 residues. The CDR3 loop reads CASSQDPGAEKLFF. In DNA, the CDR3 is TGTGCCAGCAGCCAAGATCCAGGGGCCGAAAAACTGTTTTTT.